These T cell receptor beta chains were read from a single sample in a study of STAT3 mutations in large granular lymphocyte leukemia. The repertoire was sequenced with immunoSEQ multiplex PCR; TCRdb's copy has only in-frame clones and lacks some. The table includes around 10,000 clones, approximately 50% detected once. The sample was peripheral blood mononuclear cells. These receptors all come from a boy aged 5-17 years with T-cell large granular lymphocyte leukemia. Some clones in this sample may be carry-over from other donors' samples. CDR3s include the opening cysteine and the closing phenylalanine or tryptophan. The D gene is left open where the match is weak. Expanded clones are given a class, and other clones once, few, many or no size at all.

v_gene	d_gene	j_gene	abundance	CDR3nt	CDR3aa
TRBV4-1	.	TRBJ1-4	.	TGCGCCAGCAGCCAAGGGCAGAATTATGAAAAACTGTTTTTT	CASSQGQNYEKLFF
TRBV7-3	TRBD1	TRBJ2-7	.	TGTGCCAGCAGCTTAGCCCCTCCGGGACAGGGCTACGAGCAGTACTTC	CASSLAPPGQGYEQYF
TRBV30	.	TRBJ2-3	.	TGTGCCTGGAGTGTACCGGGGGGCGCCGGCACAGATACGCAGTATTTT	CAWSVPGGAGTDTQYF
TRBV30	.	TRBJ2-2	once	TGTGCCTGGAGTGTCGGACTCCTCTCGAACACCGGGGAGCTGTTTTTT	CAWSVGLLSNTGELFF
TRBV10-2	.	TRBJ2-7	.	TGCGCCGCGTCCAGCGGGCCGTACGAGCAGTACTTC	CAASSGPYEQYF
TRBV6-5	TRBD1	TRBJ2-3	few	TGTGCCAGCTCTCGGACAGGGGGTGAGAATACGCAGTATTTT	CASSRTGGENTQYF
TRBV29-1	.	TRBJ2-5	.	TGCAGCGTTGAAACCCCCGGAGAGACCCAGTACTTC	CSVETPGETQYF
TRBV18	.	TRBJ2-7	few	TGTGCCAGCTCACCTGCCTGGGCGGCCAGCTCCTACGAGCAGTACTTC	CASSPAWAASSYEQYF
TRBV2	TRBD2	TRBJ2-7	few	TGTGCCAGCAGCGCGCGGGCTAGCGGTAAATACGAGCAGTACTTC	CASSARASGKYEQYF
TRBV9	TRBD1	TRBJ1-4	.	TGTGCCAGCAGCACCCGGACAGGGTCAGGTGAAAAACTGTTTTTT	CASSTRTGSGEKLFF
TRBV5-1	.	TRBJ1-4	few	TGCGCCAGCAGCTTGGCGCAGGTTAATGAAAAACTGTTTTTT	CASSLAQVNEKLFF
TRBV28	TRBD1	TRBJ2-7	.	TGTGCCAGCAGTTTATCGGGACAGCGCTCCTACGAGCAGTACTTC	CASSLSGQRSYEQYF
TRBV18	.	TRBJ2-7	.	TGTGCCAGCTCACACTACCGGGACACGTACTCCTACGAGCAGTACTTC	CASSHYRDTYSYEQYF
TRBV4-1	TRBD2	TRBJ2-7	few	TGCGCCAGCAGCCAAGAGAGCACTAGCGGGGGAAGCTCCTACGAGCAGTACTTC	CASSQESTSGGSSYEQYF
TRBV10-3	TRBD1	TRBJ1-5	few	TGTGCCATCAGTGGAGACAGGGGAGTTCAGCCCCAGCATTTT	CAISGDRGVQPQHF
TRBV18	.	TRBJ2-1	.	TGTGCCAGCTCACCAAGAGAGGGGAACAATGAGCAGTTCTTC	CASSPREGNNEQFF
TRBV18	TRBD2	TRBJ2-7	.	TGTGCCAGCTCACCAAGGGAGGGGAGCTACGAGCAGTACTTC	CASSPREGSYEQYF
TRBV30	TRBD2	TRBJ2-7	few	TGTGCCTGGAGTGGGGGGACTATCTCCTACGAGCAGTACTTC	CAWSGGTISYEQYF
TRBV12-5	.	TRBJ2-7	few	TGTGCTAGTGGTTCCGTAAAAGATTACACCTACGAGCAGTACTTC	CASGSVKDYTYEQYF
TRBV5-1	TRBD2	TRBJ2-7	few	TGCGCCAGCAGCTTGGCGGTGGGAGGGGCCTACGAGCAGTACTTC	CASSLAVGGAYEQYF
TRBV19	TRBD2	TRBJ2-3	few	TGTGCCAGTAGCTTAGCGGGAGCAAGCACAGATACGCAGTATTTT	CASSLAGASTDTQYF
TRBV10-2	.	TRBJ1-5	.	TGCGCCAGCAGTGGGGGCCGGGACATCGGGAAAAATCAGCCCCAGCATTTT	CASSGGRDIGKNQPQHF
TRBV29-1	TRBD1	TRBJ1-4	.	TGCAGCGTAGGGACAGGGGGCAGTGAAAAACTGTTTTTT	CSVGTGGSEKLFF
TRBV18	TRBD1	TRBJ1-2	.	TGTGCCAGCTCACCACGGACAGGTGATAACTATGGCTACACCTTC	CASSPRTGDNYGYTF
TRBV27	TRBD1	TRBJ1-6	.	TGTGCCAGCAGTTTAGAGGCAGGGGGGCGTCGGACCTATAATTCACCCCTCCACTTT	CASSLEAGGRRTYNSPLHF
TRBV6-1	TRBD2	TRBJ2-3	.	TGTGCCAGCAGTGGGGCCCTGAGCGGGAGGGGCGGTACGCAGTATTTT	CASSGALSGRGGTQYF
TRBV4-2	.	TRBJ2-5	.	TGTGCCAGCAGCCAAGGGGCAGGGAGAGAGACCCAGTACTTC	CASSQGAGRETQYF
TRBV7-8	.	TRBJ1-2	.	TGTGCCAGCAGCTTAGAACACTCGGGGGGCTACACCTTC	CASSLEHSGGYTF
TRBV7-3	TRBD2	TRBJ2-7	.	TGTGCCAGCAGTTCGATAGCGGGTGGGGAGCAGTACTTC	CASSSIAGGEQYF